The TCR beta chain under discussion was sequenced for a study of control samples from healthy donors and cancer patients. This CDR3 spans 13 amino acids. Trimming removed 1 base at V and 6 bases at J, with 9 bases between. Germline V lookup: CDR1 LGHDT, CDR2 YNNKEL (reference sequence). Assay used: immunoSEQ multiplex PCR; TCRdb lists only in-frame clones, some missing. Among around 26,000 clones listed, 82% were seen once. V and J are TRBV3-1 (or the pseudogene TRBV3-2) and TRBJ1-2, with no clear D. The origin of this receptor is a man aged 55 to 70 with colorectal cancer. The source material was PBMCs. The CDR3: CASSQGSWHGYTF. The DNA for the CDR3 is TGTGCCAGCAGCCAAGGGTCCTGGCATGGCTACACCTTC.